Listed here are 28 T cell receptor beta chains from one sample, sequenced in a study of multiple sclerosis patients with progressive multifocal leukoencephalopathy. Described time point: before natalizumab initiation. The data were produced by immunoSEQ multiplex PCR, yet TCRdb's version contains in-frame clones alone and is incomplete. Of fewer than 35,000 clones in the sample, roughly 92% were seen once. Specimen: PBMCs. The receptors were sampled from a man under 40 with multiple sclerosis.

The V gene is TRBV7-2, the J gene TRBJ2-5; D possibly corresponds to TRBD2 (5 bases). The ends were cut back, 0 bases at V and 2 bases at J, with 13 bases in the middle. Per germline, CDR1 SGHTA and CDR2 FQGNSA. The CDR3 contains 16 residues. Here the CDR3 reads CASSLAGAGIQETQYF. The CDR3 DNA follows: TGTGCCAGCAGCTTAGCGGGAGCCGGAATACAAGAGACCCAGTACTTC.

This sequence joins TRBV5-4 and TRBJ2-1, with 8 bases identical to TRBD2. This CDR3 is 17 amino acids long. V trimming: 4 bases; J trimming: 4 bases; junction bases outside the gene matches: 13. Germline values: CDR1 SGHNT, CDR2 YYREEE (reference sequence). This CDR3 is CASSPRGSGTLYNEQFF. For the CDR3, the DNA is TGTGCCAGCAGCCCGCGGGGTAGCGGGACTCTATACAATGAGCAGTTCTTC.

The rearrangement uses TRBV5-4 and TRBJ2-7; 9 nucleotides agree with TRBD1. There are 15 residues in the CDR3. Germline V gene data show CDR1 as SGHNT and CDR2 as YYREEE (reference sequence). After removal of 4 bases from V and 1 base from J, the junction contained 6 bases not matched to a gene. The CDR3 here is CASSTGQGWSYEQYV. The CDR3 DNA reads as TGTGCCAGCAGCACCGGACAGGGGTGGTCCTACGAGCAGTACGTC.

This chain connects TRBV7-4 to TRBJ2-4, with D perhaps assigned TRBD1 or TRBD2 (6 bases each). The CDR3 extends over 16 amino acids. V was cut by 3 bases and J by 1 base, with 13 bases left in between. The germline CDR1 and CDR2 sequences are SGHVT and SQSDAQ. The CDR3 sequence: CASSFTGRRAKNIQYF. The DNA of the CDR3 is TGTGCCAGCAGCTTTACAGGGAGGAGGGCCAAAAACATTCAGTACTTC.

The CDR3 DNA reads as TGCGCCAGCAGACTAGCGGGAGCAGCTCGACCCTTTGAAGAGCAGTACTTC. Residues: CASRLAGAARPFEEQYF. This chain connects TRBV5-1 to TRBJ2-7; 11 bases align to TRBD2. CDR3 length: 17 amino acids. CDR1 and CDR2 (germline): SGHRS, YFSETQ. V trimming: 5 bases; J trimming: 7 bases; junction bases outside the gene matches: 17.

The rearrangement uses TRBV10-3 and TRBJ1-2, with a weak D call TRBD1 (5 bases). V lost 4 bases, J lost 8 bases, and 17 bases lay in between. The CDR3 is made up of 14 amino acids. Per the germline V gene, CDR1 is ENHRY and CDR2 is SYGVKD. The CDR3 region is CAISASRDLGGYTF. CDR3 in DNA: TGTGCCATCAGTGCCTCCAGGGATTTAGGGGGCTACACCTTC.

This rearrangement joins TRBV27 to TRBJ1-2; 12 bases fit TRBD1. J was trimmed by 3 bases and V by 8 bases; bases with no gene match: 10. CDR3 size: 16 residues. Germline V lookup: CDR1 MNHEY, CDR2 SMNVEV (reference sequence). DNA of the CDR3: TGTGCCAGCGGTTCTGGGACAGGGGGCGAAGACTATGGCTACACCTTC. Translated: CASGSGTGGEDYGYTF.

The V call is TRBV7-9, the J call TRBJ1-6; no clear D. Between the trimmed V and J ends, which lost 3 bases and 9 bases, there was a span of 12 bases. In germline, CDR1 is SEHNR, CDR2 FQNEAQ (reference sequence). The CDR3 length is 14 residues. This CDR3 is CASSFGGNGSPLHF. The DNA of the CDR3 is TGTGCCAGCAGCTTCGGAGGGAACGGTTCACCCCTCCACTTT.

The chain employs TRBV9 and TRBJ2-5; D is possibly TRBD2 (6 bases). CDR3 length: 14 amino acids. Trimming left V 3 bases short and J 4 bases short, with 13 bases between. Germline V gene sequence: CDR1 SGDLS, CDR2 YYNGEE. The CDR3 nucleotides read TGTGCCAGCAGCGAGACGCAAGCGGGAGAGACCCAGTACTTC. Residues: CASSETQAGETQYF. The full variable domain, completed using reference TRBV9 and TRBJ2-5, is DSGVTQTPKHLITATGQRVTLRCSPRSGDLSVYWYQQSLDQGLQFLIQYYNGEERAKGNILERFSAQQFPDLHSELNLSSLELGDSALYFCASSETQAGETQYFGPGTRLLVL.

The rearrangement links TRBV9 to TRBJ2-1; D is unclear. Germline values: CDR1 SGDLS, CDR2 YYNGEE. Trimming left V 3 bases short and J 0 bases short, with 13 bases between. CDR3 length equals 16 residues. The CDR3 DNA follows: TGTGCCAGCAGCGCTCCGACACCTTCCTCCTACAATGAGCAGTTCTTC. Protein sequence: CASSAPTPSSYNEQFF.

Comments on this clone: Its ends do not fully match the called genes, so a read error is possible. The chain carries TRBV7-2 and TRBJ1-2; 7 bases are a match to TRBD1. Germline V lookup: CDR1 SGHTA, CDR2 FQGNSA. The CDR3 runs to 15 residues. The CDR3 spells CASSLAGGAAYGYTF. The DNA for the CDR3 is TGTGCCAGCAGCCTAGCAGGGGGGGCGGCCTATGGCTACACCTTC.

The V and J genes are TRBV18 and TRBJ1-1; a possible D gene is TRBD1 (6 bases). In germline, CDR1 is KGHSH, CDR2 LQKENI. The germline V and J ends were trimmed by 3 bases and 4 bases, with 12 bases remaining between them. This CDR3 comprises 14 residues. CDR3 region: CASSPPGGPTEAFF. The CDR3 nucleotides are TGTGCCAGCTCACCCCCCGGGGGGCCCACTGAAGCTTTCTTT.

V usage is TRBV18 and J usage is TRBJ2-5; 9 bases line up with TRBD1. The J call is doubtful: the DNA matches TRBJ2-7 better. This CDR3 comprises 15 residues. Germline V CDR1 and CDR2: KGHSH, LQKENI. CDR3 residues: CASSPTPGQGYEQYF. The CDR3 bases are TGTGCCAGCTCACCGACCCCGGGACAGGGCTACGAGCAGTACTTC.

The chain carries TRBV9 and TRBJ2-1; D might be TRBD2 (6 bases). This CDR3 is built from 14 residues. V lost 0 bases, J lost 8 bases, and 12 bases lay in between. Germline V gene data show CDR1 as SGDLS and CDR2 as YYNGEE. The CDR3 nucleotides are TGTGCCAGCAGCGTAGTTCGGTCGGGGGATGAGCAGTTCTTC. This gives the protein CASSVVRSGDEQFF.

The chain combines TRBV4-1 with TRBJ2-3, with 7 positions matching TRBD2. This CDR3 region has 15 residues. Germline CDR1 reads MGHRA; CDR2 reads YSYEKL. Losses at the gene ends were 3 bases for V and 1 base for J; bases not matched to a gene: 4. CDR3: CASSHASGGTDTQYF. CDR3 nucleotide sequence: TGCGCCAGCAGCCATGCTAGCGGCGGCACAGATACGCAGTATTTT.

This clone has just one count. The chain joins TRBV6-5 to TRBJ2-7; the match to TRBD1 covers 10 bases. There are 15 residues in the CDR3. Germline V gene data show CDR1 as MNHEY and CDR2 as SVGAGI. The J segment lost 0 bases and the V segment lost 6 bases, leaving 5 bases of the junction unmatched. CDR3 in DNA: TGTGCCAGCAGGGACAGGGGGGGAGCCTCCTACGAGCAGTACTTC. It is translated as CASRDRGGASYEQYF.

The gene calls are TRBV7-3 and TRBJ2-1, with 11 bases lining up with TRBD1. CDR3 size: 15 residues. The germline V gene has CDR1 SGHTA and CDR2 FQGTGA. Trimming removed 6 bases from V and 6 bases from J; junction bases left unmatched: 7. CDR3: CASRQQGTGGNEQFF. CDR3 bases: TGTGCCAGCAGGCAACAGGGGACAGGGGGCAATGAGCAGTTCTTC.

The chain carries TRBV18 and TRBJ1-3, with a tentative D call TRBD1 (5 bases). Between the trimmed V and J ends, which lost 5 bases and 4 bases, there was a span of 12 bases. CDR3 length equals 14 residues. CDR1 is KGHSH, CDR2 LQKENI, per germline. CDR3 bases: TGTGCCAGCTCATTTGGGACGGAGGGAAACACCATATATTTT. Its protein is CASSFGTEGNTIYF.

V usage is TRBV4-1 and J usage is TRBJ2-5, with unresolved D. The J call could be wrong; TRBJ2-7 is a better fit for the DNA end. Germline loops: CDR1 MGHRA, CDR2 YSYEKL. This CDR3 has 13 amino acids. The CDR3 DNA is TGCGCCAGCAGCCAAGACTCGACCTACGAGCAGTACTTC. Encoded protein: CASSQDSTYEQYF.

This chain links TRBV5-1 with TRBJ1-2; D ambiguous. The CDR3 contains 13 residues. Looked up from germline, CDR1 is SGHRS and CDR2 is YFSETQ. V gave up 4 bases and J gave up 7 bases, with 14 bases separating them. The CDR3 coding sequence is TGCGCCAGCAGCCCGGATGCGGGATTTGGCTACACCTTC. Residues: CASSPDAGFGYTF.

The chain employs TRBV5-1 and TRBJ1-1, with a weak D call TRBD1 (6 bases). Germline V gives CDR1 SGHRS, CDR2 YFSETQ. This CDR3 has 15 residues. Between the trimmed V and J ends, which lost 3 bases and 1 base, there was a span of 13 bases. The CDR3, as DNA: TGCGCCAGCAGCTGGGGTGGGGGCCCGAACACTGAAGCTTTCTTT. Encoded protein: CASSWGGGPNTEAFF.

The V gene is TRBV4-3, the J gene TRBJ2-2, with TRBD1 as a possible D gene (5 bases). Trimming took off 4 bases at V and 4 bases at J, with 10 bases between the two ends. Looked up from germline, CDR1 is LGHNA and CDR2 is YSLEER. The CDR3 has 14 residues. The CDR3 nucleotides read TGCGCCAGCAGCCCTGGACACAGCACCGGGGAGCTGTTTTTT. Translated, it gives CASSPGHSTGELFF.

The J gene is TRBJ2-7, the V gene TRBV7-9; D unclear. CDR3 size: 13 residues. V was pared by 1 base and J by 2 bases, with 6 bases between. CDR1 is SEHNR and CDR2 is FQNEAQ in the germline V gene (reference sequence). CDR3 in DNA: TGTGCCAGCAGCTTAGGCCAGCCCTACGAGCAGTACGTC. This encodes CASSLGQPYEQYV.

The genes are TRBV19 and TRBJ1-3; D remains unclear. From germline, CDR1 is LNHDA and CDR2 SQIVND (reference sequence). CDR3 length equals 19 residues. V lost 7 bases and J 4 bases, leaving 29 bases between the germline ends. The CDR3 is CASKRELPPVGDAGNTIYF. The CDR3 region has the DNA TGTGCCAGTAAGCGCGAGTTACCCCCAGTAGGAGATGCGGGAAACACCATATATTTT.

CDR3 coding DNA: TGTGCCAGTAGTCCTCTAGGGGCGCCGGGGGGGGCCAACGTCCTGACTTTC. Residues: CASSPLGAPGGANVLTF. V gene TRBV19 combines with J gene TRBJ2-6; D could derive from TRBD1 or TRBD2 (5 bases each). In germline, CDR1 is LNHDA, CDR2 SQIVND (reference sequence). The CDR3 runs 17 residues. The ends were cut back, 5 bases at V and 4 bases at J, with 18 bases in the middle.

The V call is TRBV5-4, the J call TRBJ1-2; the D gene is possibly TRBD1 (6 bases). The CDR3 loop spans 13 amino acids. The germline V gene has CDR1 SGHNT and CDR2 YYREEE (reference sequence). Trimming took off 6 bases at V and 4 bases at J, with 13 bases between the two ends. The chain's CDR3 is CASNRDTGYGYTF. The CDR3, as DNA: TGTGCCAGCAACCGGGACACAGGCTATGGCTACACCTTC.

V is TRBV5-1 and J is TRBJ2-2; a weak D match, TRBD1 (5 bases). Germline CDR1 SGHRS, CDR2 YFSETQ. The CDR3 is 13 amino acids. V shed 2 bases and J shed 3 bases, with 5 bases lying between them. The CDR3 here is CASSFRDTGELFF. CDR3 nucleotides: TGCGCCAGCAGCTTCAGGGACACCGGGGAGCTGTTTTTT.

The chain employs TRBV9 and TRBJ1-2; D gene ambiguous. CDR1 and CDR2 (germline): SGDLS, YYNGEE. V lost 4 bases to trimming and J lost 4 bases, with 29 bases between them. The length of the CDR3 is 19 residues. The CDR3 bases are TGTGCCAGCAGCTACCCTCAGACGGCCAACCCTCGCGGCGGCTATGGCTACACCTTC. Protein sequence: CASSYPQTANPRGGYGYTF.